This passage covers 22 T cell receptor beta chains from one sample sequenced in a study of CD8 T cells in Susac syndrome. An amount of RNA that ranged from roughly 0.5 to 1 ug was reverse transcribed with random hexamers. TCRdb re-analysed the immunoSEQ multiplex PCR reads in MiXCR, keeping a single row per CDR3 protein. The sample lists approximately 300,000 distinct CDR3 sequences, around 85% seen once, with around 0.22% in the top ten. The sequencing input was CD8+ T cells from PBMCs. These receptors were collected from a human donor with multiple sclerosis.

The chain recombines TRBV11-2 with TRBJ1-4; 9 positions match TRBD1. Germline values: CDR1 SGHAT, CDR2 FQNNGV. This CDR3 contains 18 residues. V trimming: 3 bases; J trimming: 1 base; junction bases outside the gene matches: 9. This chain's CDR3 is CASSFWTGVLRTNEKLFF. DNA of the CDR3: TGTGCCAGCAGCTTTTGGACAGGGGTTTTGAGAACTAATGAAAAACTGTTTTTT.

This clonotype appeared once. The chain recombines TRBV12-3 or TRBV12-4 with TRBJ1-5; no clear D gene. Trimming took 3 bases from V and 2 from J, leaving 8 bases between them. This CDR3 has 14 amino acids. The CDR3: CASSFEGGNQPQHF. The CDR3 coding sequence is TGTGCCAGCAGTTTTGAGGGCGGCAATCAGCCCCAGCATTTT.

J is TRBJ2-5 and V is TRBV28, with D tentatively TRBD1 (6 bases). Trimming took 3 bases from V and 2 from J, leaving 10 bases between them. Germline CDR1 is MDHEN and CDR2 is SYDVKM. The CDR3 runs to 14 residues. The CDR3 loop reads CASSLLGAQETQYF. CDR3 DNA: TGTGCCAGCAGTTTGTTGGGGGCACAAGAGACCCAGTACTTC. The full variable domain, its missing parts supplied by reference TRBV28 and TRBJ2-5, is DVKVTQSSRYLVKRTGEKVFLECVQDMDHENMFWYRQDPGLGLRLIYFSYDVKMKEKGDIPEGYSVSREKKERFSLILESASTNQTSMYLCASSLLGAQETQYFGPGTRLLVL.

This chain joins TRBV2 and TRBJ1-6, with a possible D match to TRBD1 (5 bases). CDR3 length: 15 residues. Per germline, CDR1 SNHLY and CDR2 FYNNEI. Trimming pared 4 bases from V and 10 bases from J, leaving 17 bases between. The CDR3 DNA reads as TGTGCCAGCAGTGTTGAGGCGCAGGGAAGCTCACCCCTCCACTTT. Translating gives CASSVEAQGSSPLHF.

J is TRBJ2-7 and V is TRBV4-3; TRBD1 agrees at 8 bases. Trimming at V came to 2 bases and at J to 3 bases, leaving 6 bases not matched to a gene. CDR1 LGHNA and CDR2 YSLEER come from the germline V gene. The CDR3 has 15 amino acids. In DNA, the CDR3 is TGCGCCAGCAGCCAAATACTGACAGGGGACTACGAGCAGTACTTC. This gives the protein CASSQILTGDYEQYF.

This clonotype was counted a few times. The chain combines TRBV27 with TRBJ1-5; D ambiguous. CDR1 MNHEY and CDR2 SMNVEV come from the germline V gene (reference sequence). Trimming shortened V by 2 bases and J by 9 bases, and 11 bases separated the two germline ends. CDR3 length equals 13 residues. The CDR3 nucleotides read TGTGCCAGCAGTTTAGGGAGCCTGGGGCCCCAGCATTTT. This codes for CASSLGSLGPQHF.

This chain joins TRBV5-8 and TRBJ2-1; 7 bases match TRBD1. The length of the CDR3 is 12 residues. J was trimmed by 15 bases and V by 0 bases; bases with no gene match: 6. Germline CDR1 SGHTS, CDR2 YDEGEE. CDR3 sequence reads: CASSLGGTEGFF. CDR3 in DNA: TGTGCCAGCAGCTTGGGGGGGACAGAGGGGTTCTTC.

The genes are TRBV4-3 and TRBJ2-1; D is unclear. The CDR3 loop spans 14 amino acids. V was pared by 4 bases and J by 6 bases, with 13 bases between. Germline CDR1 is LGHNA and CDR2 is YSLEER. For the CDR3, the DNA is TGCGCCAGCAGCCCCTTCCACCTCGGCAATGAGCAGTTCTTC. Translation: CASSPFHLGNEQFF.

A note on this clonotype: Relative to the germline gene, one junction end is altered; a read error may explain this. The chain has TRBV28 and TRBJ2-3, with D possibly TRBD1 on 6 matching bases. Germline assignment: CDR1 MDHEN and CDR2 SYDVKM. CDR3 length: 15 amino acids. The CDR3 spells CASSFTISGTSRPCF. The CDR3 region has the DNA TGTGCCAGCAGTTTTACGATCTCCGGGACATCGCGGCCGTGTTTT.

The chain recombines TRBV7-9 with TRBJ2-1; D is perhaps TRBD1 (5 bases). Per the germline V gene, CDR1 is SEHNR and CDR2 is FQNEAQ (reference sequence). The CDR3 sequence is 14 residues long. V was shortened by 6 bases and J by 9 bases, with 18 bases between the two germline ends. Here the CDR3 reads CASRTSTGKTEQFF. The CDR3 coding sequence is TGTGCCAGCAGGACATCTACAGGAAAGACTGAGCAGTTCTTC.

The genes are TRBV27 and TRBJ1-1; D ambiguous. Germline V gene data show CDR1 as MNHEY and CDR2 as SMNVEV (reference sequence). Trimming took off 1 base at V and 4 bases at J, with 10 bases between the two ends. This CDR3 has 14 residues. The CDR3: CASSLYGRGTEAFF. In nucleotides, the CDR3 is TGTGCCAGCAGTTTATATGGCCGGGGCACTGAAGCTTTCTTT.

The chain couples TRBV7-8 to TRBJ1-2; D gene unclear. Germline CDR1 reads SGHVS; CDR2 reads FQNEAQ. V lost 4 bases to trimming and J lost 8 bases, with 14 bases between them. The CDR3 runs 13 residues. The CDR3 reads CASSSLRSRGYTF. The DNA of the CDR3 is TGTGCCAGCAGCTCCCTACGATCCCGAGGCTACACCTTC.

J is TRBJ2-5 and V is TRBV4-3, with D unclear. The ends were cut back, 4 bases at V and 3 bases at J, with 9 bases in the middle. The CDR3 covers 13 residues. Germline V CDR1 and CDR2: LGHNA, YSLEER. The CDR3 DNA reads TGCGCCAGCAGCCCCGACGTGGAAGAGACCCAGTACTTC. Translation: CASSPDVEETQYF.

The chain recombines TRBV29-1 with TRBJ2-2; tentatively, D is TRBD2 (5 bases). The CDR3 contains 13 residues. Trimming cost V 6 bases and J 4 bases, with 12 bases left between them. Germline values: CDR1 SQVTM, CDR2 ANQGSEA. CDR3 DNA: TGCAGCGTACCTAGCTCAGGCACCGGGGAGCTGTTTTTT. Protein sequence: CSVPSSGTGELFF.

The rearrangement links TRBV27 to TRBJ2-2, with a possible D match to TRBD2 (6 bases). Germline V gene lookup returns CDR1 MNHEY and CDR2 SMNVEV (reference sequence). The CDR3 loop spans 15 amino acids. The V end was cut by 5 bases, the J end by 3 bases, with 13 bases between. CDR3 bases: TGTGCCAGCAGTCCGGGACTCCTGGACACCGGGGAGCTGTTTTTT. It codes for CASSPGLLDTGELFF.

This clonotype was recorded only once. CDR3 bases: TGTGCCAGCAGTGAAATAGTTCTGTTCCACGAGCAGTACTTC. Protein sequence: CASSEIVLFHEQYF. The chain recombines TRBV25-1 with TRBJ2-7; the D is unclear. Germline lookup yields CDR1 MGHDK and CDR2 SYGVNS. This CDR3 is built from 14 residues. Trimming left V 2 bases short and J 5 bases short, with 13 bases between.

This sequence joins TRBV4-3 and TRBJ2-1, with TRBD2 as a possible D gene (5 bases). CDR1 is LGHNA and CDR2 is YSLEER in the germline V gene. The length of the CDR3 is 17 residues. The V and J ends lost 0 bases and 6 bases respectively, with 18 bases between them. Here the CDR3 DNA reads TGCGCCAGCAGCCAAGAACTGGTAATGCGAGGGTTCAATGAGCAGTTCTTC. Its translation: CASSQELVMRGFNEQFF.

V is TRBV28 and J is TRBJ2-7; TRBD2 might be the D (6 bases). The CDR3 totals 14 residues. The germline CDR1 and CDR2 sequences are MDHEN and SYDVKM. Trimming removed 6 bases from V and 2 bases from J, with 14 bases in between. In nucleotides, the CDR3 is TGTGCCAGCAGCCAAGGTAGCGGCGCCTACGAGCAGTACTTC. The encoded protein is CASSQGSGAYEQYF. The variable domain in full, completed from reference TRBV28 and TRBJ2-7, reads DVKVTQSSRYLVKRTGEKVFLECVQDMDHENMFWYRQDPGLGLRLIYFSYDVKMKEKGDIPEGYSVSREKKERFSLILESASTNQTSMYLCASSQGSGAYEQYFGPGTRLTVT.

This clonotype was observed a handful of times. The J gene is TRBJ2-7, the V gene TRBV5-6; perhaps D is TRBD1 or TRBD2 (5 bases each). Germline CDR1 SGHDT, CDR2 YYEEEE. V lost 0 bases, J lost 5 bases, and 9 bases lay in between. The CDR3 consists of 13 residues. For the CDR3, the DNA is TGTGCCAGCAGCTTGGCGGGGCGGGACGAGCAGTACTTC. It codes for CASSLAGRDEQYF.

The genes are TRBV6-6 and TRBJ2-6, with D uncertain. The ends were cut back, 6 bases at V and 0 bases at J, with 9 bases in the middle. The CDR3 has 15 amino acids. The germline gives CDR1 MNHNY, CDR2 SVGAGI (reference sequence). CDR3 in amino acids: CASREPDSGANVLTF. CDR3 sequence (DNA): TGTGCCAGCAGAGAGCCGGACTCTGGGGCCAACGTCCTGACTTTC.

This rearrangement joins TRBV28 to TRBJ2-1, with 10 bases lining up with TRBD1. Germline CDR1 reads MDHEN; CDR2 reads SYDVKM. Trimming at V came to 3 bases and at J to 8 bases, leaving 10 bases not matched to a gene. The CDR3 extends over 16 amino acids. The DNA of the CDR3 is TGTGCCAGCAGTTTCCCGGGACAGGGGAGTAGGGATGAGCAGTTCTTC. Translation: CASSFPGQGSRDEQFF. The variable domain in full, completed from reference TRBV28 and TRBJ2-1, reads DVKVTQSSRYLVKRTGEKVFLECVQDMDHENMFWYRQDPGLGLRLIYFSYDVKMKEKGDIPEGYSVSREKKERFSLILESASTNQTSMYLCASSFPGQGSRDEQFFGPGTRLTVL.

The chain recombines TRBV19 with TRBJ1-5; no clear D gene. Germline-derived CDR1 and CDR2 are LNHDA and SQIVND (reference sequence). Trimming cost V 9 bases and J 3 bases, with 9 bases left between them. The CDR3 loop spans 12 amino acids. In nucleotides, the CDR3 is TGTGCCAGCTCAACCCACAATCAGCCCCAGCATTTT. Amino acids: CASSTHNQPQHF.